Reported below is one T cell receptor beta chain. Looked up from germline, CDR1 is SGHAT and CDR2 is FQNNGV. The CDR3 runs 13 residues. Trimming removed 5 bases at V and 4 bases at J, with 11 bases between. In the study's own analysis: Nucleated cell counts were estimated from reference gene primer amplification. Sequenced by immunoSEQ multiplex PCR; TCRdb stores in-frame clones only, minus some. V and J calls and clone size are copied from that table; D and trimming were computed from the DNA. Found here are roughly 170,000 clones, about 80% of them singletons; the top ten hold 6% to 8.5%. These data are taken from a study of blood T cell repertoires in COVID-19. Study-level background: Samples came from the United States, Italy and Spain, spanning acute and convalescent COVID-19. Sample material is recorded as cDNA or gDNA derived from T cells, B-cell-depleted T cells, or PBMCs.

Input material: peripheral blood. The J gene is TRBJ1-2, the V gene TRBV11-2; D possibly corresponds to TRBD1 (6 bases). The receptor was derived from a human donor in a cohort sampled during active COVID-19. DNA for the CDR3: TGTGCCAGCAGCCCGTCGACAGGCTATGGCTACACCTTC. This codes for CASSPSTGYGYTF.